This TCR beta chain was captured by sequencing in a study of human T cells and chemical hapten exposure. Whole-study context: The patient population, which was mostly female, had alopecia areata, totalis or universalis.

This clonotype has only a few counts. The germline V gene encodes CDR1 SGHAT and CDR2 FQNNGV. V was cut by 0 bases and J by 5 bases, with 13 bases left in between. The CDR3 loop spans 15 amino acids. This sample's time point: patch test 1, 2 weeks after DPC sensitization. Treatment: therapeutic diphenylcyclopropenone sensitization with weekly scalp DPC. Someone pulled total RNA out of unfractionated whole blood. TCRdb reprocessed the RACE reads via MiXCR and lists one record per CDR3 protein. The sample records about 52,000 distinct CDR3 sequences, approximately 11% being singletons. The sequence came from a woman in her forties with alopecia areata. Some clones in this sample may be carry-over from other donors' samples. Source: whole blood, taken in connection with sensitization to the hapten diphenylcyclopropenone (DPC). The chain joins TRBV11-2 to TRBJ1-1, with D possibly TRBD1 on 6 matching bases. The chain's CDR3 is CASSLDAGAGTEAFF. As DNA, the CDR3 is TGTGCCAGCAGCTTAGATGCGGGGGCGGGTACTGAAGCTTTCTTT. The whole variable domain, remainder taken from reference TRBV11-2 and TRBJ1-1, is EAGVAQSPRYKIIEKRQSVAFWCNPISGHATLYWYQQILGQGPKLLIQFQNNGVVDDSQLPKDRFSAERLKGVDSTLKIQPAKLEDSAVYLCASSLDAGAGTEAFFGQGTRLTVV.